A single sample is the source of the 7 T cell receptor beta chains below, sequenced in a study of vaccination and CD4 T cells after COVID-19. The treatment is: approximately 9-day PBMC culture with coronavirus spike peptide pools or control peptides (ViraFEST assay). Gathering of the CD4+ T cells, from the unexposed donor, took place before the COVID-19 pandemic (2011-2018). Oncomine TCR Beta short-read sequencing was applied to DNA from cultured CD4+ T cells. TCRdb recomputed calls from the PCR reads with MiXCR, one row per CDR3 protein. The table lists 6,900 or so distinct CDR3 sequences, roughly 36% of them singletons. Their specific antigens are unknown. The sample was CD4+ T cells from blood, cultured in vitro. All receptors derive from a human donor in good health.

This clonotype was detected only a few times. The chain combines TRBV5-4 with TRBJ1-1, with D tentatively TRBD1 (5 bases). The CDR3 has 15 residues. The V gene lost 5 bases and the J gene lost 6 bases, with 20 bases spanning the gap. Germline values: CDR1 SGHNT, CDR2 YYREEE (reference sequence). CDR3 sequence: CASSGQGGRFSEAFF. CDR3 sequence (DNA): TGTGCCAGCAGTGGGCAGGGAGGGCGATTTTCTGAAGCTTTCTTT.

The chain couples TRBV4-3 to TRBJ1-2; a weak D match, TRBD1 (6 bases). This CDR3 is 16 amino acids long. CDR1 LGHNA and CDR2 YSLEER come from the germline V gene. Trimming pared 2 bases from V and 0 bases from J, leaving 13 bases between. The CDR3 here is CASSQFGRGSNYGYTF. The CDR3 nucleotides read TGCGCCAGCAGCCAATTCGGGAGGGGGTCTAACTATGGCTACACCTTC.

The chain joins TRBV9 to TRBJ1-1, with a tentative D call TRBD1 (5 bases). The CDR3 runs to 15 residues. Germline lookup yields CDR1 SGDLS and CDR2 YYNGEE. Trimming removed 0 bases from V and 1 base from J, with 10 bases in between. This CDR3 reads CASSVDGGTNTEAFF. The CDR3 nucleotides are TGTGCCAGCAGCGTAGATGGAGGGACGAACACTGAAGCTTTCTTT. Together with reference TRBV9 and TRBJ1-1, the CDR3 gives the full variable domain: DSGVTQTPKHLITATGQRVTLRCSPRSGDLSVYWYQQSLDQGLQFLIQYYNGEERAKGNILERFSAQQFPDLHSELNLSSLELGDSALYFCASSVDGGTNTEAFFGQGTRLTVV.

This clonotype was picked up a small number of times. This chain uses TRBV7-6 with TRBJ1-1; TRBD1 matches at 9 bases. The V segment lost 5 bases and the J segment 1 base; nucleotides outside the gene matches: 23. The CDR3 is 21 residues long. Germline-derived CDR1 and CDR2 are SGHVS and FNYEAQ. The CDR3 spells CASSPTGTGFSSQATNTEAFF. CDR3 coding DNA: TGTGCCAGCAGCCCGACCGGGACAGGGTTTTCGAGCCAAGCCACGAACACTGAAGCTTTCTTT.

V usage is TRBV7-2 and J usage is TRBJ2-7, with 7 bases that match TRBD1. V trimming: 5 bases; J trimming: 2 bases; junction bases outside the gene matches: 6. The germline gives CDR1 SGHTA, CDR2 FQGNSA. The CDR3 extends over 14 amino acids. The CDR3 region has the DNA TGTGCCAGCAGCCCAGACAGGGAAGCCTACGAGCAGTACTTC. This translates into CASSPDREAYEQYF.

The J gene is TRBJ1-6, the V gene TRBV6-2 or TRBV6-3; D remains unclear. The V gene's germline CDR1 is MNHEY and CDR2 SVGEGT. The CDR3 covers 14 residues. Trimming took 6 bases from V and 7 from J, leaving 13 bases between them. CDR3 residues: CASSPGSGNSPLHF. In nucleotides, the CDR3 is TGTGCCAGCAGCCCGGGGTCGGGGAATTCACCCCTCCACTTT.

This rearrangement joins TRBV29-1 to TRBJ1-1; possibly TRBD1 for D (6 bases). V lost 6 bases, J lost 3 bases, and 17 bases lay in between. The CDR3 is 14 amino acids. CDR1 and CDR2 from the germline V gene are SQVTM and ANQGSEA. The DNA for the CDR3 is TGCAGCGTGATCCTCGGGGGCTTTTACACTGAAGCTTTCTTT. Translated, it gives CSVILGGFYTEAFF.